The next 5 T cell receptor beta chains were all read from a single sample in a study of cytomegalovirus exposure and HLA in healthy donors. PCR primers comprised 60 Vbeta and 13 Jbeta primers. Sequencing was performed with immunoSEQ multiplex PCR; in TCRdb, only in-frame clones are kept and a portion is missing. The sample holds around 60,000 clones, about 65% seen once. Sequencing input: PBMCs. All receptors derive from a man in his fifties in good health and CMV-seropositive.

The chain has TRBV6-6 and TRBJ1-5; 7 positions agree with TRBD1. After removal of 10 bases from V and 0 bases from J, the junction contained 6 bases not matched to a gene. The V gene's germline CDR1 is MNHNY and CDR2 SVGAGI (reference sequence). The CDR3 totals 14 residues. In DNA, the CDR3 is TGTGCCACCACAGGGGTAAATAGCAATCAGCCCCAGCATTTT. As protein: CATTGVNSNQPQHF.

This clone was observed a handful of times. DNA for the CDR3: TGTGCCACCAGCAGAGATACAAACTATGGCTACACCTTC. Its translation is CATSRDTNYGYTF. V gene TRBV15 combines with J gene TRBJ1-2; D uncertain. V was trimmed by 0 bases and J by 2 bases, leaving 4 bases between them. CDR1 and CDR2 (germline): LNHNV, YYDKDF (reference sequence). The CDR3 covers 13 residues.

The chain is built from TRBV5-1 and TRBJ1-1; the D is unclear. From germline, CDR1 is SGHRS and CDR2 YFSETQ. There are 14 residues in the CDR3. V lost 0 bases and J lost 1, with 7 bases in between. This CDR3 is CASSLDRSNTEAFF. In DNA, the CDR3 is TGCGCCAGCAGCTTGGACAGATCGAACACTGAAGCTTTCTTT.

This chain links TRBV6-1 with TRBJ1-5; perhaps TRBD1 as D (5 bases). The CDR3 extends over 15 amino acids. Germline V gene lookup returns CDR1 MNHNS and CDR2 SASEGT. The V end was cut by 2 bases, the J end by 9 bases, with 17 bases between. The CDR3 coding sequence is TGTGCCAGCAGTGAACCACCAGGGCGGGGTGGGCCCCAGCATTTT. It yields the protein CASSEPPGRGGPQHF.

V and J are TRBV30 and TRBJ2-7; D possibly corresponds to TRBD2 (6 bases). CDR1 and CDR2 from the germline V gene are GTSNPN and SVGIG (reference sequence). V was pared by 4 bases and J by 3 bases, with 10 bases between. The CDR3 is made up of 12 amino acids. CDR3 region: CAWKPGSYEQYF. The CDR3 DNA sequence: TGTGCCTGGAAACCCGGGAGCTACGAGCAGTACTTC.